This T cell receptor (beta chain) was retrieved from a study of T cell repertoires in cytomegalovirus infection. Across the whole study: The public TCR beta signatures pointed to both CMV infection and matching HLA type.

There are 13 residues in the CDR3. Deletions cut 6 bases from V and 1 base from J, with 10 bases between. Looked up from germline, CDR1 is MNHEY and CDR2 is SVGEGT. TCRdb reprocessed the reads with MiXCR, giving one entry per CDR3 protein. The table includes over 250,000 distinct CDR3 sequences, roughly 26% detected once. This clonotype was detected only a few times. As yet, its antigen is unknown. Broader study findings: CMV-specific TCR beta clonotypes restricted by HLA-C dominated the ex vivo response.

The sequencing input was PBMCs. V gene TRBV6-2 or TRBV6-3 combines with J gene TRBJ2-7; D is perhaps TRBD2 (5 bases). The TCR comes from a human donor in good health (CMV status not recorded). Some clones in this sample may be carry-over from other donors' samples. CDR3 in DNA: TGTGCCAGCAGCCGCGGGTGGTCCTACGAGCAGTACTTC. Amino acid sequence: CASSRGWSYEQYF.